This T cell receptor (beta chain) is from a study of regulatory T cells in long-lasting Graves disease. Study as a whole: Graves' patients, newly diagnosed, had taken antithyroid drugs under 3 months.

Regarding time point: newly diagnosed GD, antithyroid drugs for less than 3 months. PBMC RNA served as the TCR library source. iRepertoire HTBI primers and Arm-PCR of CDR3 regions built TCR beta libraries. TCRdb itself ran the multiplex PCR reads through MiXCR, one entry per CDR3 protein. The sample yields 500,000 or so distinct CDR3 sequences, 15% to 20% seen once. This sample also belongs to another study, concerning T cells in Graves' hyperthyroidism and ophthalmopathy. This second study says: Patients were excluded for uncontrolled infection, other autoimmune disease, pregnancy or lactation. First-round RT-PCR with HTBI primers amplified the TCR CDR3 region. Stable hyperthyroidism was told apart from ophthalmopathy by a model built on 13 V-J features.

The specimen was peripheral blood mononuclear cells (PBMCs), collected at new diagnosis, from a patient treated with antithyroid drugs. The clonotype comes from a man aged 40-50 years with Graves disease.

This chain's CDR3 is CSARDWAGGTEQYF. In DNA, the CDR3 is TGCAGTGCTAGAGATTGGGCGGGCGGGACAGAGCAGTACTTC. The V call is TRBV20-1, the J call TRBJ2-7; D is tentatively TRBD1 or TRBD2 (6 bases each). Germline-derived CDR1 and CDR2 are DFQATT and SNEGSKA (reference sequence). The CDR3 has 14 residues. The V end lost 0 bases, the J end lost 7 bases, and 16 bases lay between the germline ends.